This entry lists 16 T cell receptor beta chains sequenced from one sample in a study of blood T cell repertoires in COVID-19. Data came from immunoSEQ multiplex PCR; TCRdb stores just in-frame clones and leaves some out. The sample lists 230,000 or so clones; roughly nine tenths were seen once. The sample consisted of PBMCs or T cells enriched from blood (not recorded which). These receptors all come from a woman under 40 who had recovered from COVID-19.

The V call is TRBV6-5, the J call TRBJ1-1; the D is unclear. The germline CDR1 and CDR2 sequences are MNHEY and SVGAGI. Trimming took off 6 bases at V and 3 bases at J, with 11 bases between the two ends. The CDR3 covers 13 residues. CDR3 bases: TGTGCCAGCAGCACTGAATTGGACACTGAAGCTTTCTTT. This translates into CASSTELDTEAFF.

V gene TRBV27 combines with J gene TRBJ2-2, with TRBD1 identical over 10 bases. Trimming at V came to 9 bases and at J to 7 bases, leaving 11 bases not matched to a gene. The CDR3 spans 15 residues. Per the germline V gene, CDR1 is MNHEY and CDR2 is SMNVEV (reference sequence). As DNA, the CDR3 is TGTGCCAGGGGAACCCGGGACAGGGGAGTCGGGGAGCTGTTTTTT. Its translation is CARGTRDRGVGELFF.

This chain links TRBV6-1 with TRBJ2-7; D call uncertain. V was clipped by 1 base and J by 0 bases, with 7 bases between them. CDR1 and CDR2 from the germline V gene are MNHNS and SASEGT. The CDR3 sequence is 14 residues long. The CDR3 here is CASSEDGGSYEQYF. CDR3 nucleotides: TGTGCCAGCAGTGAAGACGGCGGCTCCTACGAGCAGTACTTC.

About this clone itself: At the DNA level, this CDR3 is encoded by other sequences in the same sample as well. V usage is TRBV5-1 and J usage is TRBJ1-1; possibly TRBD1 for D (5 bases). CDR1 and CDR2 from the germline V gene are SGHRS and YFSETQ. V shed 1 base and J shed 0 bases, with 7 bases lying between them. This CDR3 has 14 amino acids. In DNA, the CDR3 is TGCGCCAGCAGCTTGTCAGGGTTGAACACTGAAGCTTTCTTT. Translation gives CASSLSGLNTEAFF.

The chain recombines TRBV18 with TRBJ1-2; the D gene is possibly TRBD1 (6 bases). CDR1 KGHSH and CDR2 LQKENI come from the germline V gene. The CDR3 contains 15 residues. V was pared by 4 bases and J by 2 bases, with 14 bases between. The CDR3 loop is CASSQTATGNYGYTF. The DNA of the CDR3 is TGTGCCAGCTCACAGACAGCTACAGGGAACTATGGCTACACCTTC.

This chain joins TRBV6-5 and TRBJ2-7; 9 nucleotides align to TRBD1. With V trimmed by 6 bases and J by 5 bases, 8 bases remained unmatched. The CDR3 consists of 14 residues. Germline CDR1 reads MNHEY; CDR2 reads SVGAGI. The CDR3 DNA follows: TGTGCCAGCAGCTTCACAGGGGGCTTCGACGAGCAGTACTTC. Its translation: CASSFTGGFDEQYF.

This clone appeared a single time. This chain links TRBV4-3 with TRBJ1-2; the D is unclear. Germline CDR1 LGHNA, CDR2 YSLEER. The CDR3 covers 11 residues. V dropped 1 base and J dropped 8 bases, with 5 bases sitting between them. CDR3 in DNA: TGCGCCAGCAGCCAAGCCGGGGGCTACACCTTC. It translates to CASSQAGGYTF.

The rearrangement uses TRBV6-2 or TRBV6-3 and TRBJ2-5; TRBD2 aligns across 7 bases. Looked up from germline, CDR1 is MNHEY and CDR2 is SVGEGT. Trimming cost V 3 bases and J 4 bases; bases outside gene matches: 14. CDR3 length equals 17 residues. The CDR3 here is CASSYRSGVGFGETQYF. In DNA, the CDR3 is TGTGCCAGCAGTTATCGAAGCGGGGTTGGTTTCGGAGAGACCCAGTACTTC.

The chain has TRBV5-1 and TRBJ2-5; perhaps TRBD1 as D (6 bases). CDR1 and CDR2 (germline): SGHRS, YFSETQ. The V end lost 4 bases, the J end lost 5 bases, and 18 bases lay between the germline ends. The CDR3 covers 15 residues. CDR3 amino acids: CASSHQQGRDETQYF. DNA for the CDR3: TGCGCCAGCAGCCACCAACAGGGTAGGGACGAGACCCAGTACTTC.

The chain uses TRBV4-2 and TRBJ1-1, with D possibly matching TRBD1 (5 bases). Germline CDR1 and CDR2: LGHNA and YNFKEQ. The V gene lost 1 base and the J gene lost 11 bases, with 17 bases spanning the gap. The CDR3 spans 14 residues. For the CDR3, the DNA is TGTGCCAGCAGCCAAGTTATACAGGCGGCCGGGGCTTTCTTT. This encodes CASSQVIQAAGAFF.

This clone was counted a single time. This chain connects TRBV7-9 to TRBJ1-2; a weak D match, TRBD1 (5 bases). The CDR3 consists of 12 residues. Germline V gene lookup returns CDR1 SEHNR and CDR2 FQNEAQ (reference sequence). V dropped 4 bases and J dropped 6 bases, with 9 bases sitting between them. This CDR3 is CASSSSGNGYTF. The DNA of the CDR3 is TGTGCCAGCAGCTCGTCAGGGAATGGCTACACCTTC.

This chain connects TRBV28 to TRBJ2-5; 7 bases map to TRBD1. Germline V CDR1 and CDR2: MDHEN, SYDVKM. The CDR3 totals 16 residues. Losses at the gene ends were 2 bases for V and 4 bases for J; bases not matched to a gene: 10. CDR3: CASSLGTDPGGETQYF. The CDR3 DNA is TGTGCCAGCAGTTTAGGGACAGACCCTGGGGGAGAGACCCAGTACTTC.

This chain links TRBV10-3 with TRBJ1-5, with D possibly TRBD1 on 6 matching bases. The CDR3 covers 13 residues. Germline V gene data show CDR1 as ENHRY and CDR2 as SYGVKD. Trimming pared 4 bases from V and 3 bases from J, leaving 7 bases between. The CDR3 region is CAISGQANQPQHF. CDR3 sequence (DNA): TGTGCCATCAGTGGACAGGCCAATCAGCCCCAGCATTTT.

CDR3 sequence (DNA): TGTGCCAGCACCCCAAAGGGACTAGCGGCCACCTACGAGCAGTACTTC. Its translation: CASTPKGLAATYEQYF. V is TRBV27 and J is TRBJ2-7, with TRBD2 matching over 11 bases. Per the germline V gene, CDR1 is MNHEY and CDR2 is SMNVEV (reference sequence). There are 16 residues in the CDR3. The J segment lost 2 bases and the V segment lost 7 bases, leaving 10 bases of the junction unmatched.

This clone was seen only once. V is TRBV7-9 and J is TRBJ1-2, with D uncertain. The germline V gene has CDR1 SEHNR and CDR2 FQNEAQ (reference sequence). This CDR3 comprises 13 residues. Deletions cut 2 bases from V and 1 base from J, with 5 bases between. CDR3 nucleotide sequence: TGTGCCAGCAGCTTAAGCGATAACTATGGCTACACCTTC. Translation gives CASSLSDNYGYTF.

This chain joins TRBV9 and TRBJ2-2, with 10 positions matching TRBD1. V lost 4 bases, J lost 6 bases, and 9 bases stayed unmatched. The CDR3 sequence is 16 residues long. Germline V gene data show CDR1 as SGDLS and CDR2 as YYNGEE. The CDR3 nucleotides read TGTGCCAGCAGCCCCCCGGGACAGGGGTTGGCCGGGGAGCTGTTTTTT. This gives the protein CASSPPGQGLAGELFF.